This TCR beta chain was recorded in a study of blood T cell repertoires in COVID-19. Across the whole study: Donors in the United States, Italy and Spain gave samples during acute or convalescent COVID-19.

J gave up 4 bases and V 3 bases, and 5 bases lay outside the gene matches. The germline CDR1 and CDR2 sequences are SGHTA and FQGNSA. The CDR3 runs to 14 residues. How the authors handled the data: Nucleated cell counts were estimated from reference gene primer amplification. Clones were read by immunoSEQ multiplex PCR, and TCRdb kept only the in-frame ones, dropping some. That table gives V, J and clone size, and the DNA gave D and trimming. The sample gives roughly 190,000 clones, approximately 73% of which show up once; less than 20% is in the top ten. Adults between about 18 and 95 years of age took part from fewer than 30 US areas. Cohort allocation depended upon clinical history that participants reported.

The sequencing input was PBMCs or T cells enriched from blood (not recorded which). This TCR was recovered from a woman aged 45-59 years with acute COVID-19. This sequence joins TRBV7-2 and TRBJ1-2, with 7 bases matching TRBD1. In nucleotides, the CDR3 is TGTGCCAGCAGCTTCGAGGGGACAGCCTATGGCTACACCTTC. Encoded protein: CASSFEGTAYGYTF.